These T cell receptor beta chains were read from a single sample in a study of human T cells and chemical hapten exposure. TCRdb re-called the RACE reads with MiXCR, one entry per CDR3 protein. The repertoire holds 150,000 to 200,000 distinct CDR3 sequences, with 25% to 30% as singletons. The source material was whole blood, sampled in connection with sensitization to the hapten diphenylcyclopropenone (DPC). The receptors originated from a woman in her 30s with alopecia areata. Some clones in this sample may be carry-over from other donors' samples. Each CDR3 is given without its conserved first and last residue. For some rows the clone size is stated as once, few or many, or as a class when expanded; others skip it.

clone_size: few
v_call: TRBV7-9
cdr3_aa: ASMPGASNEQF

clone_size: NA
v_call: TRBV14
cdr3_aa: ASSQLGASYEQY

clone_size: few
v_call: TRBV29-1
cdr3_aa: SVDQRTGGTEAF

clone_size: NA
v_call: TRBV5-1
cdr3_aa: ASSPLDRGIDTQY

clone_size: few
v_call: TRBV28
cdr3_aa: ASSLDWGSYNSPLH

clone_size: few
v_call: TRBV28
cdr3_aa: ASTGSTGAGYEQY

clone_size: few
v_call: TRBV9
cdr3_aa: ASSVLMSNEQF

clone_size: few
v_call: TRBV29-1
cdr3_aa: SVEIQGASEAF

clone_size: NA
v_call: TRBV7-2
cdr3_aa: ASSLSSGRANEQF

clone_size: NA
v_call: TRBV7-3
cdr3_aa: ASGPGPGYEQY

clone_size: NA
v_call: TRBV7-2
cdr3_aa: ASSNRDRGLY

clone_size: few
v_call: TRBV6-2/TRBV6-3
cdr3_aa: ASLRTSGQPQH

clone_size: few
v_call: TRBV29-1
cdr3_aa: SVQGEANTEAF

clone_size: NA
v_call: TRBV18
cdr3_aa: ASSPLLHNEQF

clone_size: NA
v_call: TRBV5-1
cdr3_aa: ASSLGQGAPEAF

clone_size: NA
v_call: TRBV28
cdr3_aa: ASSLWTSGTGELF

clone_size: few
v_call: TRBV3-1
cdr3_aa: ASSQGQGYSPLH

clone_size: few
v_call: TRBV7-6
cdr3_aa: ASSLAGHNSPLH

clone_size: few
v_call: TRBV28
cdr3_aa: ASSRFADTQY

clone_size: NA
v_call: TRBV5-1
cdr3_aa: ASSLQPTQPQH

clone_size: NA
v_call: TRBV29-1
cdr3_aa: SALGTDTQY

clone_size: few
v_call: TRBV28
cdr3_aa: ASRRGQSYEQY

clone_size: few
v_call: TRBV29-1
cdr3_aa: GINRGRGTGELF

clone_size: NA
v_call: TRBV11-2
cdr3_aa: ASSLVWLNTEAF

clone_size: few
v_call: TRBV29-1
cdr3_aa: SVLGPNTGELF

clone_size: few
v_call: TRBV6-2/TRBV6-3
cdr3_aa: ASSYSNQGTQY

clone_size: few
v_call: TRBV7-2
cdr3_aa: ASSLRNTEKLF

clone_size: few
v_call: TRBV12-3/TRBV12-4
cdr3_aa: ASRATGRMGNTIY